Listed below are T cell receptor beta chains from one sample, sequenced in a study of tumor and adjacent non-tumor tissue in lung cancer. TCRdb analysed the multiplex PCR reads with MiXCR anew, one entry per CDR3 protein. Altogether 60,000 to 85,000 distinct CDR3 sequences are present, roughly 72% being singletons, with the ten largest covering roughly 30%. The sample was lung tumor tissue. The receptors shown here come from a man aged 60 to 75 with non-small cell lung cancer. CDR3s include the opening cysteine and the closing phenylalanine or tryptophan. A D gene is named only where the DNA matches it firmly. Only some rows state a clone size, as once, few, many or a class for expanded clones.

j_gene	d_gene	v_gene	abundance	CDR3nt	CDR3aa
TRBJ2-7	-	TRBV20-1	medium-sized	TGCAGTGCTAGAGTGGGATTTAAGACCTACGAGCAGTACTTC	CSARVGFKTYEQYF
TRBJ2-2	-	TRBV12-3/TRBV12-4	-	TGTGCCAGCAGTCTCTACCCAGCCACGATGACCGGGGAGCTGTTTTTT	CASSLYPATMTGELFF
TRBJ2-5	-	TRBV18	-	TGTGCCAGCTCACCCAACAGGGCCGAGCAGACCCAGTACTTC	CASSPNRAEQTQYF
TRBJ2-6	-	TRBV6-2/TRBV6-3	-	TGTGCCAGCGGTTGGGCAGGGGGGTTATTTGGGGCCAACGTCCTGACTTTC	CASGWAGGLFGANVLTF
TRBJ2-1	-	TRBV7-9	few	TGTGCCAGCAGCCCCTACGGGATTGAGCTGTTCTTC	CASSPYGIELFF
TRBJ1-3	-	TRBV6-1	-	TGTGCCAGCAAACAGGGTCCTGGAAACACCATATGTTTT	CASKQGPGNTICF
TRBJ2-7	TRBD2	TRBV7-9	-	TGTGCCAGCAGCCCGCCCTGGGAGGGCTACGAGCAGCACTTC	CASSPPWEGYEQHF
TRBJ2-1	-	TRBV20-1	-	TGCAGTGTTAGAGATCTCGTCTTGCCCGGGTACGATGAGCAGTTCTTC	CSVRDLVLPGYDEQFF
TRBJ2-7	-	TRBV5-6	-	TGTGCCAGCAGCTTGGGTCAGATCTACGAGCAGTACTTC	CASSLGQIYEQYF
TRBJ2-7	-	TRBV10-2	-	TGCTCCAGGAGTGACGGAGGGAACCCATACGAGCAGTACTTC	CSRSDGGNPYEQYF
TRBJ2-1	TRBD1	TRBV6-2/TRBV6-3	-	TGTGACAGTGCCGACAGGGCGGATGACCAGTTCTTC	CDSADRADDQFF
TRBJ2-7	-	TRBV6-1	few	TGTATCAGCAGTGACCCGGGGGCATTCTCCTACGAGCAGTACTTC	CISSDPGAFSYEQYF
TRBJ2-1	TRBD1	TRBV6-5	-	TGTGCCAGCAGCTTCGGACAGGGCCCCAATGAGCATTTCTTC	CASSFGQGPNEHFF
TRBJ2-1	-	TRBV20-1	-	TGCAGAACCCGCAGAGGACTGGCGGGACTCAATGAGCAGTTCTTC	CRTRRGLAGLNEQFF
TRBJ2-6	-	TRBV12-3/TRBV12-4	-	TGTGTCAGCAGTGTCGGGACGACCACTGGGGCCGACGTCCTGACTTTC	CVSSVGTTTGADVLTF
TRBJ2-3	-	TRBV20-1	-	TGCAGTGCTACAGGATGGATGGATACCCAGTATTTT	CSATGWMDTQYF
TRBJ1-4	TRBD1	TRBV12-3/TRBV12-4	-	TGTGCCAGCGCTCCGGGACAGAGCAATGAAAAACTGTTTTTT	CASAPGQSNEKLFF
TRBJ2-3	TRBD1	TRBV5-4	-	TGTGCCAGCAGCACGGGACAGGGGATGGGGTCAGATACGCAGTATTTT	CASSTGQGMGSDTQYF
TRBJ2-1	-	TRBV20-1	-	TGCAGTGGTCCTACCGCCGGGTCCCCCCACAATGAGCAGTTCTTC	CSGPTAGSPHNEQFF
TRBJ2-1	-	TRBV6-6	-	TGTGCCAGCGCCTACTATGAGCACTTCTTC	CASAYYEHFF
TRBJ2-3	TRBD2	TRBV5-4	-	TGTGCCATCAGCCCTATAGAGCGGGAGCCCGGAGATACGCAGTATTTT	CAISPIEREPGDTQYF
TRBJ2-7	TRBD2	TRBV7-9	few	TGTGCCAGCAGCGGGGGGACTAGCCGGTATGAGCAGTACTTC	CASSGGTSRYEQYF
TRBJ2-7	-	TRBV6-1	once	TGTGCCAGCAGTGAAAGGGAAAATGTGGTAGACTTC	CASSERENVVDF
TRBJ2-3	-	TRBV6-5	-	TGTGCCAGCAATGCGGCCTCGCCTCCCCGTACGCAGTATTTT	CASNAASPPRTQYF
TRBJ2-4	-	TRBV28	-	TGTGCCACCGGCGCCCGGGCTGGAGCCCAAAACATTCAGTACTTT	CATGARAGAQNIQYF
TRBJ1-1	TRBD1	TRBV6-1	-	TGTGCAAGCAGTCCCGGGACAGGGAACTCTGAAGCTTTCTTT	CASSPGTGNSEAFF
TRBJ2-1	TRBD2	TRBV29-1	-	TGCAGCGTTGACTTTGTGGGAGGGCCGAGTCCCTACAATGAGCAGTTTTTC	CSVDFVGGPSPYNEQFF
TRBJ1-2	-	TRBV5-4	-	TGTGCCTGCAGCTTTGAGGGCATTTGGGGCTACACCTTC	CACSFEGIWGYTF
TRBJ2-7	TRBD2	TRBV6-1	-	TGTGCCAGCAGGGGACTAGCGCTCTCCTACGAGCAGTATTTC	CASRGLALSYEQYF
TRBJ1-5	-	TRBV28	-	TGTGCCAGCAGTTCGAGCGGGGGCGGACAGCCCCAGCATTTT	CASSSSGGGQPQHF
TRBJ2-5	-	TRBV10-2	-	TGCGCCAGCAGTGTGATGGACCAAGAGATCCAGTACTTC	CASSVMDQEIQYF
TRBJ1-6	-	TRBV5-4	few	TGTGCCAGCAGCGTTGACGGGAGCTCCTATAATTCACCCCTCCACTTT	CASSVDGSSYNSPLHF
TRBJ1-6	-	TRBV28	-	TGTGCCAGCAGTTTCAGACGGCGTATGGAGTCACCCCTCCACTTT	CASSFRRRMESPLHF
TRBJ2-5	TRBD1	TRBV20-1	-	TGCAGTGCTAGACCTCTCCCCCCCCTGGACAGGGGTGGCGGGGAGACCCAGTACTTC	CSARPLPPLDRGGGETQYF
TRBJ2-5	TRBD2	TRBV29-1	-	TGCAGCGTTGATGGGCATCTAGCGGGCCTAGAGACTCAGTACTTC	CSVDGHLAGLETQYF
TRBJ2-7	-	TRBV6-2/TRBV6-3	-	TGTGCCAGCGGTTATGTGACAGGTTTCAGCTCCTACGAGCAGTACTTC	CASGYVTGFSSYEQYF
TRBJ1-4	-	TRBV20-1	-	TGCAATGCCAACGGACAGAAACCAACTAATGAAAAACAGTTTTTT	CNANGQKPTNEKQFF
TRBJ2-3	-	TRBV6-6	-	TGTGCCAGTGGTTCCCCGCTTAAGACAGATACGCAGTATTTT	CASGSPLKTDTQYF
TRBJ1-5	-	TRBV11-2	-	TGTGCCAGCAGCCCGGGATCCCCTAGCTCAGATACGCAGCATTTT	CASSPGSPSSDTQHF